Sequencing of this TCR beta chain was carried out in a study of T-cell reconstitution after alpha-beta-depleted transplantation in children. This clonotype occurred many times. Unique molecular identifiers tagged the TCRbeta library. Each CDR3 protein is one row after TCRdb ran MiXCR on the PCR reads. This sample has approximately 350,000 distinct CDR3 sequences, with more than 10% found just once. V was clipped by 6 bases and J by 4 bases; unmatched bases: 9. Germline CDR1 and CDR2: SGHVS and FQNEAQ. The CDR3 has 15 amino acids. V and J are TRBV7-8 and TRBJ2-7; 10 bases are shared with TRBD2. Here the sequenced sample was PBMCs, taken from the stem cell graft. The TCR was taken from a human donor who donated a stem cell graft to a child with Fanconi anemia. For the CDR3, the DNA is TGTGCCAGCAGTATAAGCGGGGGGGCTGGATACGAGCAGTACTTC. Translating it yields CASSISGGAGYEQYF.